This note documents a single T cell receptor (beta chain) sequence. What it binds is not known. This sample is drawn from a study of cytomegalovirus exposure and HLA in healthy donors. General study points: Cytomegalovirus association was assigned to some 160 TCR beta chains.

Some clones are missing from TCRdb's copy, which holds only in-frame ones; the method was immunoSEQ multiplex PCR. The sample holds about 110,000 clones, about 88% seen once. The CDR3 extends over 15 amino acids. The V end was cut by 3 bases, the J end by 8 bases, with 14 bases between. The germline V gene encodes CDR1 LNHDA and CDR2 SQIVND (reference sequence). Input material: PBMCs. The V gene is TRBV19, the J gene TRBJ1-6; tentatively, D is TRBD1 (5 bases). The clonotype was recovered from a woman between 18 and 29 years old in good health and CMV-seropositive. Here the CDR3 reads CASSIQVREDSPLHF. The CDR3 DNA sequence: TGTGCCAGTAGTATCCAGGTCAGGGAAGATTCACCCCTCCACTTT.